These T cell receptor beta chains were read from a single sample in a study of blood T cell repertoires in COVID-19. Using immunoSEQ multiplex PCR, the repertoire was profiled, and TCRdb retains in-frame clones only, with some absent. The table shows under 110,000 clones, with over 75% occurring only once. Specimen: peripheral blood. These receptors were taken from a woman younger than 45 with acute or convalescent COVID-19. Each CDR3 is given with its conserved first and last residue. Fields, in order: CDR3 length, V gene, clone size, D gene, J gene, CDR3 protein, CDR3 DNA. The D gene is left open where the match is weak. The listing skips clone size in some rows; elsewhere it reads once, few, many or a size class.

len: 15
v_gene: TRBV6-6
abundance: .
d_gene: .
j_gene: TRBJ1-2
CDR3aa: CASSTREGTWYGYTF
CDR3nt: TGTGCCAGCAGTACCCGGGAGGGGACATGGTATGGCTACACCTTC

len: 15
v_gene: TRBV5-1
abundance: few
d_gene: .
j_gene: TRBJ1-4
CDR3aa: CASSLVPGVNEKLFF
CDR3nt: TGCGCCAGCAGCTTGGTACCAGGGGTTAATGAAAAACTGTTTTTT

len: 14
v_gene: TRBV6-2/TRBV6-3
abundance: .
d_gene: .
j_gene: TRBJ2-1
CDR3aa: CASSDTLPYNEQFF
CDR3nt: TGTGCCAGCAGTGACACGCTACCCTACAATGAGCAGTTCTTC

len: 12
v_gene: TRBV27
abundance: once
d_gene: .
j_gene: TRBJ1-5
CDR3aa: CASSSFRGPQHF
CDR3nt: TGTGCCAGCAGTTCCTTCAGGGGGCCCCAGCATTTT

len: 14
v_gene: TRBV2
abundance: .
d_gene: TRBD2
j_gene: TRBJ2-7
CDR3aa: CASMGSGGTYEQYF
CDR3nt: TGTGCCAGCATGGGGAGCGGGGGAACCTACGAGCAGTACTTC

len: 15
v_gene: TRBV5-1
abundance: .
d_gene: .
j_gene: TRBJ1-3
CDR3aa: CASSFQASSGNTIYF
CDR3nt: TGCGCCAGCAGCTTTCAGGCGAGCTCTGGAAACACCATATATTTT

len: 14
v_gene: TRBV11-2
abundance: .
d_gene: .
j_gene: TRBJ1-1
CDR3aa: CASSFLRANTEAFF
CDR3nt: TGTGCCAGCAGCTTTTTGAGGGCTAACACTGAAGCTTTCTTT

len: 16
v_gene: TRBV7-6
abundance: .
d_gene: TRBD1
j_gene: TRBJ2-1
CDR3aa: CASSSIPGGTGNEQFF
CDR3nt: TGTGCCAGCAGCTCGATCCCAGGGGGCACGGGCAATGAGCAGTTCTTC

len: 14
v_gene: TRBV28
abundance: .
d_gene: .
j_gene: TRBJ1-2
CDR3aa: CASSRRTEIYGYTF
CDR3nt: TGTGCCAGCAGTCGCCGTACAGAAATTTATGGCTACACCTTC

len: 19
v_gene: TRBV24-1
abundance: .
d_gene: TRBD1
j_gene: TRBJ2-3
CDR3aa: CATSDPKPGQGVGTDTQYF
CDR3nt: TGTGCCACCAGTGATCCAAAGCCGGGACAGGGGGTAGGTACAGATACGCAGTATTTT

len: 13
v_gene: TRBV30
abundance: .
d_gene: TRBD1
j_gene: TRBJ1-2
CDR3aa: CAWGDRGRRGYTF
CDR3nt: TGTGCCTGGGGTGACAGGGGGCGCAGGGGCTACACCTTC

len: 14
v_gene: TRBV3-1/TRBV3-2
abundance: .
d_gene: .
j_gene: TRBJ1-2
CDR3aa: CASSQGGGSYGYTF
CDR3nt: TGTGCCAGCAGCCAAGGGGGCGGTTCCTATGGCTACACCTTC

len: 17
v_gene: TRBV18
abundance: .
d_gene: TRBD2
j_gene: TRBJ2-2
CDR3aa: CASSPLPSGGSTGELFF
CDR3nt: TGTGCCAGCTCACCACTCCCTAGCGGGGGCAGCACCGGGGAGCTGTTTTTT

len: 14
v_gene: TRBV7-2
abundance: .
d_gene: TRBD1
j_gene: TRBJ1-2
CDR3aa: CASRPTAGGYGYTF
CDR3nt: TGTGCCAGCAGACCAACGGCAGGGGGCTATGGCTACACCTTC

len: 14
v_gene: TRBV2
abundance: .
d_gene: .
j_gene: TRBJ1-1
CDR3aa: CAIHGQNRNTEAFF
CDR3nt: TGTGCCATCCATGGGCAGAACCGGAACACTGAAGCTTTCTTT

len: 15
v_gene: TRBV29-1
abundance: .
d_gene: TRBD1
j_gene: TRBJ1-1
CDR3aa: CSVTGTGGIGTEAFF
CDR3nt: TGCAGCGTCACCGGGACAGGGGGGATTGGCACTGAAGCTTTCTTT

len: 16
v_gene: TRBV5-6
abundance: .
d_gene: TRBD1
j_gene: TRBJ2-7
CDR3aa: CASSFLFGGQGDEQYF
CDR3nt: TGTGCCAGCAGCTTTCTCTTCGGCGGACAGGGTGACGAGCAGTACTTC

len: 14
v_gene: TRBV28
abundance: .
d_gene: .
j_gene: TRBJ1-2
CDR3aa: CASSPGGTIYGYTF
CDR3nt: TGTGCCAGCAGTCCCGGGGGGACAATTTATGGCTACACCTTC

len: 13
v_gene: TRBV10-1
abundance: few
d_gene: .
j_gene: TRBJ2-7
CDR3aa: CASSESNRDEQYF
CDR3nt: TGCGCCAGCAGTGAGTCGAACAGGGACGAGCAGTACTTC

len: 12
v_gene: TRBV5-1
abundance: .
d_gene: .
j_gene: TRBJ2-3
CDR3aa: CASSSTTDTQYF
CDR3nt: TGCGCCAGCAGCTCTACCACAGATACGCAGTATTTT

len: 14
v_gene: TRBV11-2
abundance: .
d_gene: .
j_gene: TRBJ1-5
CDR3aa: CASSLVQGNQPQHF
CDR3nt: TGTGCCAGCAGCTTAGTACAGGGTAATCAGCCCCAGCATTTT

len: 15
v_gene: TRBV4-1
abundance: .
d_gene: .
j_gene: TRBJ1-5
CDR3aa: CASSQDSVGNQPQHF
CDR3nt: TGCGCCAGCAGCCAAGATTCGGTGGGCAATCAGCCCCAGCATTTT

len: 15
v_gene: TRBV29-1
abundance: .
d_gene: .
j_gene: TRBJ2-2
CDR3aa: CSVEAPRAGTGELFF
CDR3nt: TGCAGCGTTGAAGCTCCAAGGGCGGGGACCGGGGAGCTGTTTTTT

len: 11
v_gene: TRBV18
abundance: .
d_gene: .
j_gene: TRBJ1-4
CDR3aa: CASSPKEKLFF
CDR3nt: TGTGCCAGCTCTCCTAAGGAAAAACTGTTTTTT

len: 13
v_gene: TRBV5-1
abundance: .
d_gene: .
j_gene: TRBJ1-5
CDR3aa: CASSSEGEQPQHF
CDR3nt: TGCGCCAGCAGCTCAGAGGGGGAACAGCCCCAGCATTTT

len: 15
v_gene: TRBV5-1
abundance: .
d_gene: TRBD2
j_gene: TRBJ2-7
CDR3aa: CASSLVVAGSYEQYF
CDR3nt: TGCGCCAGCAGCCTGGTGGTAGCGGGGAGCTACGAGCAGTACTTC

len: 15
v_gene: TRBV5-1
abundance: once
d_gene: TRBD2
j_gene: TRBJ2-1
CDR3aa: CASSLPLAGDDEQFF
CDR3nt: TGCGCCAGCAGCTTGCCACTAGCGGGGGACGATGAGCAGTTCTTC

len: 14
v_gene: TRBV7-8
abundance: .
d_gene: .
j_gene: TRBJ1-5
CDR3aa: CASSLQGSNQPQHF
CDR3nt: TGTGCCAGCAGCTTACAGGGTTCCAATCAGCCCCAGCATTTT

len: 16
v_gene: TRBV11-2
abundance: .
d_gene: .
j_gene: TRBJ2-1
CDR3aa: CASSLEVGPRNNEQFF
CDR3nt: TGTGCCAGCAGCTTAGAAGTGGGGCCGAGGAACAATGAGCAGTTCTTC

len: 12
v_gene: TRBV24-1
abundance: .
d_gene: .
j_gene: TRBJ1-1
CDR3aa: CATSGGDTEAFF
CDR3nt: TGTGCCACCAGTGGGGGGGACACTGAAGCTTTCTTT

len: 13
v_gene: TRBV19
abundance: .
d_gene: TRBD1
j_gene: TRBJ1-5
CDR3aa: CASSMDRVQPQHF
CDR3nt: TGTGCCAGTAGTATGGACAGGGTTCAGCCCCAGCATTTT

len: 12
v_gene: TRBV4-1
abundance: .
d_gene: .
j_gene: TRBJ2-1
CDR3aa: CASSDTGGEQFF
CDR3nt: TGCGCCAGCAGTGACACTGGAGGAGAGCAGTTCTTC

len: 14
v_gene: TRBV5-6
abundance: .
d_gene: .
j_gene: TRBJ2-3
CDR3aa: CASSLGGLGDTQYF
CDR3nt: TGTGCCAGCAGCTTGGGAGGGCTGGGAGATACGCAGTATTTT

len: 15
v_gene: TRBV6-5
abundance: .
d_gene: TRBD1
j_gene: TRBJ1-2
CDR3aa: CASSQSPGQHHGYTF
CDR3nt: TGTGCCAGCAGCCAAAGTCCGGGACAGCACCATGGCTACACCTTC

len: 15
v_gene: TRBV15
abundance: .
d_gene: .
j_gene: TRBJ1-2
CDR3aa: CATSKGGTANYGYTF
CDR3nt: TGTGCCACCAGCAAAGGTGGAACAGCTAACTATGGCTACACCTTC

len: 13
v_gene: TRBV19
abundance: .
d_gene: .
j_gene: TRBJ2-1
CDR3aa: CAAATGSYNEQFF
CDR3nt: TGTGCCGCAGCGACGGGCTCCTACAATGAGCAGTTCTTC

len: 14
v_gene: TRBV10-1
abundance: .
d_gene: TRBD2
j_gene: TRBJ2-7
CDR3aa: CASGTSGTPGKQYF
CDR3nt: TGCGCCAGCGGAACGAGCGGGACCCCCGGGAAGCAGTACTTC

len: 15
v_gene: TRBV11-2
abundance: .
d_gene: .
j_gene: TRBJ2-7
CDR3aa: CASSLGGVGTYEQYF
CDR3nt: TGTGCCAGCAGCTTAGGGGGGGTGGGAACCTACGAGCAGTACTTC

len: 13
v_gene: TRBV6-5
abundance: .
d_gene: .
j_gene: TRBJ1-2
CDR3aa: CASSPPQGRGYTF
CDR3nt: TGTGCCAGCAGTCCCCCCCAGGGTAGAGGCTACACCTTC

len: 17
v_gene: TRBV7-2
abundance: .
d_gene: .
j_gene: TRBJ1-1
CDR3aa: CASSPKRGWPGDTEAFF
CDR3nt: TGTGCCAGCAGCCCAAAGAGGGGGTGGCCTGGGGACACTGAAGCTTTCTTT

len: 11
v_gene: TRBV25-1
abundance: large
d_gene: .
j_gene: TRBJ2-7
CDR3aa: CASSAAYEQYF
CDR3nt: TGTGCCAGCAGTGCTGCCTACGAGCAGTACTTC

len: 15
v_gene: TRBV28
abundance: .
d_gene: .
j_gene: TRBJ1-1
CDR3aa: CASSFRRGGYTEAFF
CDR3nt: TGTGCCAGCAGTTTCCGCCGGGGGGGGTATACTGAAGCTTTCTTT

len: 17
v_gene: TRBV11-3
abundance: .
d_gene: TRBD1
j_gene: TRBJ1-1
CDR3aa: CASSLGPTGDLNTEAFF
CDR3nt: TGTGCCAGCAGCTTGGGCCCTACAGGGGATTTAAACACTGAAGCTTTCTTT

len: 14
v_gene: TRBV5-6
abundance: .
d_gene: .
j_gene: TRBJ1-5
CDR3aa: CASSFGTGPQPQHF
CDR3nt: TGTGCCAGCAGCTTCGGCACAGGCCCCCAGCCCCAGCATTTT

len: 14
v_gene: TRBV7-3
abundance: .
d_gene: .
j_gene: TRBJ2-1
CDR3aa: CASSSLQGYNEQFF
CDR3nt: TGTGCCAGCAGCTCACTACAGGGATACAATGAGCAGTTCTTC

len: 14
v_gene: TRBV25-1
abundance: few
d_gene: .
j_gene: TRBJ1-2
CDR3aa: CASSEQTVNYGYTF
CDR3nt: TGTGCCAGCAGTGAACAGACTGTTAACTATGGCTACACCTTC

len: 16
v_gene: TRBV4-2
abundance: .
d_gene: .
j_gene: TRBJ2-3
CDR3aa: CASSPWTDEGTDTQYF
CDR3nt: TGTGCCAGCAGCCCATGGACTGACGAAGGCACAGATACGCAGTATTTT

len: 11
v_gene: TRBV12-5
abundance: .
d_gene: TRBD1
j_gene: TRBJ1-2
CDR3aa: CASAQGVRYTF
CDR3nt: TGTGCTAGTGCCCAGGGGGTCCGCTACACCTTC

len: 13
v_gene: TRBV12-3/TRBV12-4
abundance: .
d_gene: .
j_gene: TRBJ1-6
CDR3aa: CASSFGSYSPLHF
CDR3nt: TGTGCCAGCAGTTTTGGCAGTTATTCACCCCTCCACTTT

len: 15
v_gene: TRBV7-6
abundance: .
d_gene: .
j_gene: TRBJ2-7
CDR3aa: CASRISSGYSYEQYF
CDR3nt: TGTGCCAGCAGGATCTCGTCCGGGTACTCCTACGAGCAGTACTTC

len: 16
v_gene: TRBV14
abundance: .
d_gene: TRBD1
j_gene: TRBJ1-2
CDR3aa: CASSLRDRGPNYGYTF
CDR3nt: TGTGCCAGCAGCCTCAGGGACAGGGGGCCGAACTATGGCTACACCTTC

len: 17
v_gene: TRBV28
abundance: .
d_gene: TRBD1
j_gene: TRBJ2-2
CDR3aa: CASSSLTGQAPTGELFF
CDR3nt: TGTGCCAGCAGCTCTCTGACGGGACAGGCGCCGACCGGGGAGCTGTTTTTT

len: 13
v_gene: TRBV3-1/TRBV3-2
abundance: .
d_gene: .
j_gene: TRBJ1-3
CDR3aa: CASSRREGNTIYF
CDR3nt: TGTGCCAGCAGCCGGAGGGAAGGAAACACCATATATTTT